The 25 T cell receptor beta chains below all came from one sample that was sequenced in a study of T cells in Graves' hyperthyroidism and ophthalmopathy. Researchers took RNA transcripts and amplified the TCR beta CDR3 regions from them. With the HTBI primer set, the TCR CDR3 went through a first round of RT-PCR. MiXCR was run by TCRdb on the multiplex PCR reads, yielding one entry per CDR3 protein. The sample yields 550,000 to 650,000 distinct CDR3 sequences, 12% to 15% seen once. The sequencing input was blood. All receptors come from a woman in her forties with Graves' hyperthyroidism.

This clonotype has ten or more counts. The gene calls are TRBV7-6 and TRBJ1-1; D unclear. V was clipped by 1 base and J by 6 bases, with 9 bases between them. Germline-derived CDR1 and CDR2 are SGHVS and FNYEAQ. The CDR3 totals 13 residues. CDR3 in amino acids: CASSLGGIPEAFF. The DNA for the CDR3 is TGTGCCAGCAGCTTAGGAGGGATCCCTGAAGCTTTCTTT.

This clonotype came up once. This sequence may be a read error, since a much larger clone differs from it by one base. The chain combines TRBV28 with TRBJ2-7, with D possibly being TRBD2 (5 bases). CDR3 length equals 12 residues. V was shortened by 8 bases and J by 2 bases, with 10 bases between the two germline ends. Per germline, CDR1 MDHEN and CDR2 SYDVKM. CDR3 nucleotides: TGTGCCAGCCGAGGAGGTGCCTACGAGCAGTACTTC. Its translation: CASRGGAYEQYF.

This clonotype was detected many times. The chain employs TRBV5-1 and TRBJ2-1; tentative D call: TRBD2 (5 bases). In germline, CDR1 is SGHRS, CDR2 YFSETQ. The V and J ends lost 0 bases and 6 bases respectively, with 19 bases between them. CDR3 length: 17 residues. The CDR3 coding sequence is TGCGCCAGCAGCTTGGCGCGGGCAGGCACGAACAGCAATGAGCAGTTCTTC. Its translation: CASSLARAGTNSNEQFF.

This clonotype came up many times. The rearrangement links TRBV5-5 to TRBJ2-3; D uncertain. Trimming shortened V by 2 bases and J by 6 bases, and 10 bases separated the two germline ends. The CDR3 totals 13 residues. Germline V gene lookup returns CDR1 SGHKS and CDR2 YYEKEE (reference sequence). CDR3 coding DNA: TGTGCCAGCAGCTTATCCCAGGCGGATACGCAGTATTTT. This sequence encodes CASSLSQADTQYF.

The chain combines TRBV28 with TRBJ2-1; no definite D call. The V gene's germline CDR1 is MDHEN and CDR2 SYDVKM. The CDR3 runs to 16 residues. V lost 5 bases and J lost 0, with 14 bases in between. The DNA for the CDR3 is TGTGCCAGCAGTGAACGGGTCGCAGGCTCCTACAATGAGCAGTTCTTC. It specifies CASSERVAGSYNEQFF.

Ten or more counts support this clonotype. The rearrangement joins TRBV6-1 to TRBJ1-1, with a possible D match to TRBD1 (5 bases). The CDR3 contains 14 residues. V lost 5 bases and J lost 6, with 16 bases in between. Germline assignment: CDR1 MNHNS and CDR2 SASEGT. The CDR3 loop is CASSQSTDGPEAFF. Written as DNA, the CDR3 is TGTGCCAGCAGTCAATCGACAGACGGCCCTGAAGCTTTCTTT.

This clonotype was seen at least ten times. This rearrangement joins TRBV28 to TRBJ2-3; D could derive from TRBD1 or TRBD2 (5 bases each). The length of the CDR3 is 14 residues. Looked up from germline, CDR1 is MDHEN and CDR2 is SYDVKM. V shed 3 bases and J shed 5 bases, with 12 bases lying between them. CDR3 loop: CASSFRDGGDTQYF. CDR3 bases: TGTGCCAGCAGTTTCCGGGACGGAGGAGATACGCAGTATTTT.

With regard to this clonotype: Being one base from a much bigger clone, this may be a read error. This sequence joins TRBV27 and TRBJ2-1, with D tentatively TRBD1 or TRBD2 (7 bases each). Germline V CDR1 and CDR2: MNHEY, SMNVEV (reference sequence). The CDR3 spans 16 residues. DNA of the CDR3: TGTGCCAGCAGTTTGACGACTAGCAGGGGGTACAATGGGCAGTTCTTC. As protein: CASSLTTSRGYNGQFF.

Many counts were recorded for this clonotype. V gene TRBV11-1 combines with J gene TRBJ2-1; D gene uncertain. Trimming took off 1 base at V and 7 bases at J, with 2 bases between the two ends. The germline gives CDR1 SGHAT, CDR2 FQDESV (reference sequence). CDR3 length equals 11 residues. The CDR3 loop is CASSLENEQFF. The CDR3 nucleotides read TGTGCCAGCAGCTTAGAGAATGAGCAGTTCTTC.

This clonotype was recorded many times. The chain combines TRBV6-1 with TRBJ2-7; D not certain. CDR3 length: 12 residues. Deletions cut 2 bases from V and 5 bases from J, with 7 bases between. CDR1 is MNHNS, CDR2 SASEGT, per germline. The CDR3 DNA reads TGTGCCAGCAGTGAAAGCCGACACGAGCAGTACTTC. Its translation is CASSESRHEQYF.

There are a few counts of this clonotype. The chain couples TRBV28 to TRBJ2-7; tentative D call: TRBD2 (6 bases). CDR3 length equals 14 residues. V was trimmed by 10 bases and J by 1 base, leaving 17 bases between them. Germline V lookup: CDR1 MDHEN, CDR2 SYDVKM. CDR3 sequence reads: CAIQSAGRSYEQYF. The CDR3 DNA reads as TGTGCCATTCAATCTGCCGGGAGATCCTACGAGCAGTACTTC.

The chain carries TRBV5-1 and TRBJ2-3; 15 nucleotides match TRBD2. The CDR3 spans 15 residues. The germline V gene has CDR1 SGHRS and CDR2 YFSETQ. The ends lost 7 bases at V and 6 bases at J; junction bases unmatched: 6. CDR3 residues: CASGTSGGRSDTQYF. The CDR3 nucleotides are TGCGCCAGCGGGACTAGCGGGGGGAGGAGCGATACGCAGTATTTT.

This clonotype was detected a few times. The V call is TRBV5-4, the J call TRBJ2-1; the match to TRBD2 covers 14 bases. The CDR3 runs to 16 residues. J gave up 8 bases and V 5 bases, and 9 bases lay outside the gene matches. CDR1 and CDR2 from the germline V gene are SGHNT and YYREEE (reference sequence). In nucleotides, the CDR3 is TGTGCCAGCAGACGGGGAGGGACTAGCGGGAGTGATGAGCAGTTCTTC. As protein: CASRRGGTSGSDEQFF.

V gene TRBV9 combines with J gene TRBJ2-2; 8 bases are a match to TRBD2. V gave up 3 bases and J gave up 0 bases; unmatched junction bases: 4. The CDR3 is made up of 16 amino acids. CDR1 SGDLS and CDR2 YYNGEE come from the germline V gene. The chain's CDR3 is CASSETGLANTGELFF. In DNA form, the CDR3 reads TGTGCCAGCAGCGAGACGGGACTAGCGAACACCGGGGAGCTGTTTTTT.

This clonotype showed up many times. The CDR3 loop is CASSYSSLPYTDTQYF. The CDR3 region has the DNA TGTGCCAGCAGTTACTCGAGCCTACCTTACACAGATACGCAGTATTTT. V usage is TRBV6-6 and J usage is TRBJ2-3; D unresolved. The CDR3 runs to 16 residues. The germline V gene encodes CDR1 MNHNY and CDR2 SVGAGI (reference sequence). V was cut by 0 bases and J by 2 bases, with 12 bases left in between.

The CDR3: CASAPPYRGQTEAFF. The CDR3 nucleotides are TGTGCTAGTGCTCCCCCTTACAGGGGGCAGACTGAAGCTTTCTTT. V is TRBV12-5 and J is TRBJ1-1, with 9 bases matching TRBD1. Trimming removed 7 bases from V and 5 bases from J; junction bases left unmatched: 11. This CDR3 contains 15 residues. Germline lookup yields CDR1 LGHNT and CDR2 FRNRAP.

V is TRBV28 and J is TRBJ2-3; 11 bases match TRBD2. Germline CDR1 reads MDHEN; CDR2 reads SYDVKM. CDR3 length: 19 amino acids. The junction had 17 bases not matched to a gene; V was cut back by 5 bases and J by 4 bases. The CDR3 spells CASSPDPLTSGMRSDTQYF. CDR3 nucleotide sequence: TGTGCCAGCAGTCCCGACCCCTTGACTAGCGGGATGCGTTCAGATACGCAGTATTTT.

This clonotype was counted only a few times. The V call is TRBV6-2 or TRBV6-3, the J call TRBJ2-7; maybe TRBD2 (6 bases). In germline, CDR1 is MNHEY, CDR2 SVGEGT. Trimming took 5 bases from V and 2 from J, leaving 22 bases between them. There are 17 residues in the CDR3. The CDR3 region is CASSRSGTPIGPYEQYF. The CDR3 nucleotides are TGTGCCAGCAGTCGCTCCGGGACTCCCATTGGTCCCTACGAGCAGTACTTC.

This clonotype was detected ten times or more. The rearrangement uses TRBV5-1 and TRBJ2-7; 11 positions agree with TRBD2. J was trimmed by 3 bases and V by 1 base; bases with no gene match: 6. CDR3 length equals 16 residues. From germline, CDR1 is SGHRS and CDR2 YFSETQ. The DNA of the CDR3 is TGCGCCAGCAGCTTGCTAGCGGGAGGCCCCGGCTACGAGCAGTACTTC. Amino acid sequence: CASSLLAGGPGYEQYF.

This clonotype has a handful of counts. The chain uses TRBV19 and TRBJ2-7; 10 bases fit TRBD2. With 7 bases clipped from V and 4 bases from J, the junction kept 7 bases outside the gene matches. The germline V gene encodes CDR1 LNHDA and CDR2 SQIVND (reference sequence). CDR3 length: 14 residues. The CDR3 here is CASTSGRAGYEQYF. The CDR3 DNA is TGTGCCAGTACCAGCGGGAGGGCCGGATACGAGCAGTACTTC.

The chain combines TRBV6-1 with TRBJ1-2; D call uncertain. The length of the CDR3 is 14 residues. Germline V CDR1 and CDR2: MNHNS, SASEGT. V dropped 2 bases and J dropped 1 base, with 8 bases sitting between them. The CDR3 reads CASSEQVLNYGYTF. DNA for the CDR3: TGTGCCAGCAGTGAACAAGTACTTAACTATGGCTACACCTTC.

Ten or more counts support this clonotype. The chain couples TRBV12-3 or TRBV12-4 to TRBJ2-1, with TRBD2 as a possible D gene (5 bases). V shed 5 bases and J shed 8 bases, with 10 bases lying between them. This CDR3 has 12 residues. CDR3 amino acids: CASSPSGYEQFF. In DNA, the CDR3 is TGTGCCAGCAGTCCCAGCGGATATGAGCAGTTCTTC.

This clonotype was seen at least ten times. The V call is TRBV20-1, the J call TRBJ1-5, with D tentatively TRBD1 (5 bases). The CDR3 covers 17 residues. Germline assignment: CDR1 DFQATT and CDR2 SNEGSKA (reference sequence). V dropped 3 bases and J dropped 0 bases, with 18 bases sitting between them. CDR3 bases: TGCAGTGCTAGGCCCCGGACCCTAGGGGTTAGCAATCAGCCCCAGCATTTT. It is translated as CSARPRTLGVSNQPQHF.

Ten or more counts support this clonotype. The chain recombines TRBV13 with TRBJ2-2, with a weak D call TRBD1 (6 bases). The CDR3 runs 16 residues. V lost 3 bases to trimming and J lost 0 bases, with 11 bases between them. In germline, CDR1 is PRHDT, CDR2 FYEKMQ (reference sequence). CDR3: CASSFRQEPNTGELFF. For the CDR3, the DNA is TGTGCCAGCAGCTTTCGACAGGAGCCGAACACCGGGGAGCTGTTTTTT.

J is TRBJ1-4 and V is TRBV19; tentative D call: TRBD1 (5 bases). The CDR3 sequence is 14 residues long. CDR1 is LNHDA, CDR2 SQIVND, per germline (reference sequence). Trimming cost V 2 bases and J 7 bases, with 11 bases left between them. The CDR3 loop is CASSIHTGTEKLFF. The CDR3 DNA reads as TGTGCCAGTAGTATACACACGGGGACTGAAAAACTGTTTTTT.